A single sample gave rise to the 28 T cell receptor beta chains below, sequenced in a study of blood T cell repertoires in COVID-19. Clones were sequenced by immunoSEQ multiplex PCR, and TCRdb holds only the in-frame ones, with some missing. This sample has some 130,000 clones; 90% occur once, and the top ten carry more than 3%. Sequences were obtained from peripheral blood. These receptors all come from a man aged 50 or older with active COVID-19.

The chain combines TRBV11-3 with TRBJ1-3; D perhaps matches TRBD1 (6 bases). From germline, CDR1 is SGHNT and CDR2 YENEEA. V dropped 1 base and J dropped 3 bases, with 25 bases sitting between them. The CDR3 consists of 20 residues. CDR3 amino acids: CASSLAGHKNPTLLGNTIYF. CDR3 DNA: TGTGCCAGCAGCTTAGCGGGACATAAAAACCCAACCCTGCTTGGAAACACCATATATTTT.

This clone has a single count. V usage is TRBV29-1 and J usage is TRBJ2-1, with D tentatively TRBD1 (5 bases). Between the trimmed V and J ends, which lost 6 bases and 13 bases, there was a span of 19 bases. Germline V CDR1 and CDR2: SQVTM, ANQGSEA. This CDR3 is built from 12 residues. The CDR3 region is CSVGSDGQNQFF. In DNA form, the CDR3 reads TGCAGCGTAGGCTCAGATGGACAAAATCAGTTCTTC.

The genes are TRBV12-5 and TRBJ2-3; D might be TRBD2 (6 bases). CDR3 length: 14 amino acids. Germline CDR1 is LGHNT and CDR2 is FRNRAP. The V gene lost 5 bases and the J gene lost 2 bases, with 11 bases spanning the gap. This chain's CDR3 is CASGRDSLTDTQYF. The CDR3 DNA follows: TGTGCTAGTGGTCGGGACTCGCTCACAGATACGCAGTATTTT.

This clone was found once. The chain has TRBV27 and TRBJ2-6, with 7 positions matching TRBD1. The J segment lost 0 bases and the V segment lost 1 base, leaving 6 bases of the junction unmatched. Germline V gene data show CDR1 as MNHEY and CDR2 as SMNVEV (reference sequence). The CDR3 is 18 residues long. The DNA for the CDR3 is TGTGCCAGCAGTTTATTTGCAGGGGGTGCCTCTGGGGCCAACGTCCTGACTTTC. Protein product: CASSLFAGGASGANVLTF.

The rearrangement links TRBV29-1 to TRBJ2-4; 7 nucleotides line up with TRBD1. Germline V gene lookup returns CDR1 SQVTM and CDR2 ANQGSEA. The V segment lost 4 bases and the J segment 0 bases; nucleotides outside the gene matches: 6. The CDR3 has 15 residues. CDR3 bases: TGCAGCGTTGGGGACAGAAACGTAGCCAAAAACATTCAGTACTTC. Translating it yields CSVGDRNVAKNIQYF.

The V gene is TRBV3-1 (or the pseudogene TRBV3-2), the J gene TRBJ2-1; TRBD1 is a possible D gene (5 bases). This CDR3 is built from 13 residues. Trimming pared 4 bases from V and 6 bases from J, leaving 10 bases between. CDR1 LGHDT and CDR2 YNNKEL come from the germline V gene (reference sequence). The DNA of the CDR3 is TGTGCCAGCAGCCGTCAGGGCCCCAATGAGCAGTTCTTC. This encodes CASSRQGPNEQFF.

The chain combines TRBV6-5 with TRBJ2-1; TRBD2 is a possible D gene (5 bases). This CDR3 region has 12 residues. V shed 5 bases and J shed 4 bases, with 6 bases lying between them. Germline loops: CDR1 MNHEY, CDR2 SVGAGI. The CDR3 nucleotides read TGTGCCAGCAGTCGGGGATACAATGAGCAGTTCTTC. Translated, it gives CASSRGYNEQFF.

The V gene is TRBV19, the J gene TRBJ2-3; 7 bases line up with TRBD2. CDR3 length: 16 amino acids. After removal of 8 bases from V and 2 bases from J, the junction contained 13 bases not matched to a gene. Per the germline V gene, CDR1 is LNHDA and CDR2 is SQIVND (reference sequence). CDR3 coding DNA: TGTGCCAGTTTGGGAGGGAGGGGCCATTCCACAGATACGCAGTATTTT. Protein sequence: CASLGGRGHSTDTQYF.

V and J are TRBV18 and TRBJ1-4; D is undetermined. V was shortened by 4 bases and J by 7 bases, with 10 bases between the two germline ends. Germline loops: CDR1 KGHSH, CDR2 LQKENI. The CDR3 totals 13 residues. CDR3 nucleotides: TGTGCCAGCTCACGGCAGTCTAGTGAAAAACTGTTTTTT. Amino acids: CASSRQSSEKLFF.

The chain joins TRBV3-1 (or the pseudogene TRBV3-2) to TRBJ1-6, with D perhaps matching TRBD1 (5 bases). V was trimmed by 4 bases and J by 10 bases, leaving 17 bases between them. The CDR3 sequence is 15 residues long. Looked up from germline, CDR1 is LGHDT and CDR2 is YNNKEL (reference sequence). The CDR3 spells CASSPEPGFGSPLHF. CDR3 nucleotide sequence: TGTGCCAGCAGCCCCGAGCCAGGGTTTGGGTCACCCCTCCACTTT.

The chain is built from TRBV6-1 and TRBJ1-2; possibly TRBD1 for D (6 bases). CDR1 is MNHNS and CDR2 is SASEGT in the germline V gene. The CDR3 length is 15 residues. The V end lost 2 bases, the J end lost 4 bases, and 14 bases lay between the germline ends. CDR3 bases: TGTGCCAGCAGTGAATGGGTTGGGGGCCTCTATGGCTACACCTTC. Its translation: CASSEWVGGLYGYTF.

The V and J genes are TRBV6-1 and TRBJ2-6; TRBD1 aligns across 9 bases. Per germline, CDR1 MNHNS and CDR2 SASEGT. This CDR3 spans 17 amino acids. Trimming removed 4 bases from V and 2 bases from J; junction bases left unmatched: 6. CDR3 nucleotides: TGTGCCAGCAGTGCCCCAACAGGGGGCGCTGGGGCCAACGTCCTGACTTTC. Translation gives CASSAPTGGAGANVLTF.

The chain combines TRBV7-6 with TRBJ1-1, with TRBD1 identical over 10 bases. From germline, CDR1 is SGHVS and CDR2 FNYEAQ. J lost 7 bases, V lost 3 bases, and 8 bases had no gene match. This CDR3 is built from 15 residues. CDR3 amino acids: CASSLGGQGYGEAFF. DNA of the CDR3: TGTGCCAGCAGCTTGGGGGGACAGGGGTATGGTGAAGCTTTCTTT.

This clone was counted once. The V call is TRBV10-3, the J call TRBJ2-2; 9 nucleotides line up with TRBD2. V was clipped by 2 bases and J by 5 bases; unmatched bases: 3. The CDR3 is 15 amino acids. Germline V gives CDR1 ENHRY, CDR2 SYGVKD. The CDR3 region has the DNA TGTGCCATCAGTGAGGCTAGCGGGGATACCGGGGAGCTGTTTTTT. Protein product: CAISEASGDTGELFF.

V and J are TRBV5-1 and TRBJ1-1, with D possibly being TRBD1 (6 bases). This CDR3 region has 14 residues. Germline V CDR1 and CDR2: SGHRS, YFSETQ. Trimming took 0 bases from V and 4 from J, leaving 10 bases between them. The DNA for the CDR3 is TGCGCCAGCAGCTTGGGGAACAGGGTCACTGAAGCTTTCTTT. Its protein product is CASSLGNRVTEAFF.

This CDR3 is CASSFEGTETQYF. The CDR3 nucleotides are TGCGCCAGCAGCTTTGAGGGAACGGAGACCCAGTACTTC. The chain recombines TRBV5-1 with TRBJ2-5, with a tentative D call TRBD2 (5 bases). CDR3 length equals 13 residues. Trimming removed 2 bases at V and 5 bases at J, with 10 bases between. Germline loops: CDR1 SGHRS, CDR2 YFSETQ.

The chain employs TRBV27 and TRBJ2-7, with 11 bases identical to TRBD1. Germline V gives CDR1 MNHEY, CDR2 SMNVEV (reference sequence). Losses at the gene ends were 5 bases for V and 3 bases for J; bases not matched to a gene: 9. There are 16 residues in the CDR3. The chain's CDR3 is CASSPESGTGGYEQYV. The CDR3 DNA reads as TGTGCCAGCAGTCCCGAGTCCGGGACAGGGGGCTACGAGCAGTACGTC.

This clone is a singleton in its sample. The chain has TRBV19 and TRBJ2-3; 7 bases are shared with TRBD2. Germline loops: CDR1 LNHDA, CDR2 SQIVND (reference sequence). This CDR3 is 15 amino acids long. Unmatched junction bases numbered 5, after V lost 1 base and J lost 4 bases. CDR3 sequence (DNA): TGTGCCAGTAGTATAGGCGGGAGTGGCCCAGATACGCAGTATTTT. It yields the protein CASSIGGSGPDTQYF. The full variable domain, with the rest looked up from reference TRBV19 and TRBJ2-3, is DGGITQSPKYLFRKEGQNVTLSCEQNLNHDAMYWYRQDPGQGLRLIYYSQIVNDFQKGDIAEGYSVSREKKESFPLTVTSAQKNPTAFYLCASSIGGSGPDTQYFGPGTRLTVL.

The chain links TRBV9 to TRBJ2-7; TRBD2 aligns across 8 bases. Germline loops: CDR1 SGDLS, CDR2 YYNGEE. There are 17 residues in the CDR3. The junction had 10 bases not matched to a gene; V was cut back by 0 bases and J by 2 bases. CDR3 coding DNA: TGTGCCAGCAGCGTAGGGAACGGGGAGCGGGGGACCTACGAGCAGTACTTC. It codes for CASSVGNGERGTYEQYF.

The J gene is TRBJ2-5, the V gene TRBV4-1; 11 positions match TRBD2. The CDR3 covers 16 residues. With 1 base clipped from V and 0 bases from J, the junction kept 1 base outside the gene matches. Looked up from germline, CDR1 is MGHRA and CDR2 is YSYEKL. The DNA of the CDR3 is TGCGCCAGCAGCCAAGTGACTAGCGGGGACCAAGAGACCCAGTACTTC. Amino acid sequence: CASSQVTSGDQETQYF.

The chain employs TRBV19 and TRBJ2-1; D uncertain. The V gene's germline CDR1 is LNHDA and CDR2 SQIVND (reference sequence). V was shortened by 9 bases and J by 7 bases, with 22 bases between the two germline ends. The CDR3 covers 15 residues. The CDR3 DNA sequence: TGTGCCAGCTCTCATTTCGGAGCCGCGCGGAATGAGCAGTTCTTC. It yields the protein CASSHFGAARNEQFF.

The V and J genes are TRBV10-2 and TRBJ2-5; D possibly corresponds to TRBD2 (7 bases). Germline loops: CDR1 WSHSY, CDR2 SAAADI. Deletions cut 6 bases from V and 2 bases from J, with 19 bases between. The CDR3 has 16 amino acids. CDR3 sequence: CASRYTYGGHQETQYF. The CDR3 region has the DNA TGCGCCAGCAGATATACCTACGGGGGGCATCAAGAGACCCAGTACTTC.

The chain carries TRBV3-1 (or the pseudogene TRBV3-2) and TRBJ2-2; 7 positions agree with TRBD2. After removal of 3 bases from V and 7 bases from J, the junction contained 14 bases not matched to a gene. Per germline, CDR1 LGHDT and CDR2 YNNKEL (reference sequence). The CDR3 has 17 residues. This CDR3 is CASSQRERGLTGGELFF. DNA for the CDR3: TGTGCCAGCAGCCAGCGGGAGCGGGGTTTAACGGGCGGGGAGCTGTTTTTT.

The chain has TRBV9 and TRBJ2-3; maybe TRBD2 (5 bases). CDR3 length equals 17 residues. Trimming left V 0 bases short and J 2 bases short, with 16 bases between. Germline CDR1 reads SGDLS; CDR2 reads YYNGEE. CDR3 amino acids: CASSVVGLRSVTDTQYF. The CDR3 bases are TGTGCCAGCAGCGTAGTCGGACTCAGGAGCGTCACAGATACGCAGTATTTT.

Comments on this clone: The sample contains more than one DNA sequence encoding this CDR3. This chain joins TRBV2 and TRBJ2-7; D may be TRBD2 (6 bases). V gave up 9 bases and J gave up 4 bases, with 19 bases separating them. Germline V gives CDR1 SNHLY, CDR2 FYNNEI. The CDR3 has 14 residues. The CDR3 loop reads CASHSAGGPYEQYV. CDR3 nucleotides: TGTGCCAGTCATAGTGCAGGAGGGCCTTACGAGCAGTACGTC.

This clone was detected only once. The rearrangement links TRBV29-1 to TRBJ1-5, with 10 nucleotides matching TRBD1. The V and J ends lost 7 bases and 5 bases, in that order; junction bases with no gene match: 5. Germline V gene lookup returns CDR1 SQVTM and CDR2 ANQGSEA. The CDR3 contains 13 residues. The CDR3 loop reads CSGGQGIDQPQHF. The CDR3 DNA reads TGCAGCGGGGGACAGGGGATCGATCAGCCCCAGCATTTT. The complete variable domain, with remaining parts taken from reference TRBV29-1 and TRBJ1-5, reads SAVISQKPSRDICQRGTSLTIQCQVDSQVTMMFWYRQQPGQSLTLIATANQGSEATYESGFVIDKFPISRPNLTFSTLTVSNMSPEDSSIYLCSGGQGIDQPQHFGDGTRLSIL.

The rearrangement uses TRBV11-3 and TRBJ2-6; D is uncertain. V lost 1 base and J 1 base, leaving 14 bases between the germline ends. Germline loops: CDR1 SGHNT, CDR2 YENEEA. This CDR3 spans 18 amino acids. CDR3 coding DNA: TGTGCCAGCAGCTTAGGTCAGGTTGCCCGGTCTGGGGCCAACGTCCTGACTTTC. Protein: CASSLGQVARSGANVLTF.

There are a few counts of this clone. Distinct nucleotide sequences in the sample also encode this CDR3. The V gene is TRBV7-9, the J gene TRBJ1-1, with D maybe TRBD1 (5 bases). Between the trimmed V and J ends, which lost 0 bases and 4 bases, there was a span of 9 bases. This CDR3 spans 14 amino acids. The germline CDR1 and CDR2 sequences are SEHNR and FQNEAQ (reference sequence). The CDR3 loop reads CASSLALGGTEAFF. The CDR3 region has the DNA TGTGCCAGCAGCTTAGCATTGGGGGGCACTGAAGCTTTCTTT. Full variable domain (remainder filled in from reference TRBV7-9 and TRBJ1-1): DTGVSQNPRHKITKRGQNVTFRCDPISEHNRLYWYRQTLGQGPEFLTYFQNEAQLEKSRLLSDRFSAERPKGSFSTLEIQRTEQGDSAMYLCASSLALGGTEAFFGQGTRLTVV.